This is a list of T cell receptor beta chains from one sample in a study of T cells in Graves' hyperthyroidism and ophthalmopathy. Using its own MiXCR run on the multiplex PCR reads, TCRdb lists one record per CDR3 protein. In the table there are some 490,000 distinct CDR3 sequences, about 20% of which are singletons. The sample taken for sequencing was blood. Every receptor here comes from a woman between 65 and 79 years old with Graves' ophthalmopathy. Each CDR3 is given with its conserved first and last residue. Each record gives: V gene, J gene, D gene, clone size, CDR3 protein, CDR3 DNA. A D gene is named only where the DNA matches it firmly. Where a row states a size, it is once, few, many or the class of an expanded clone; other rows omit it.

v_call: TRBV7-2
j_call: TRBJ2-2
d_call: TRBD2
clone_size: NA
cdr3_aa: CASSSGGPGTGELFF
cdr3_nt: TGTGCCAGCAGTTCGGGAGGGCCGGGAACCGGGGAGCTGTTTTTT

v_call: TRBV2
j_call: TRBJ2-7
d_call: NA
clone_size: many
cdr3_aa: CASSEIRSYEQYF
cdr3_nt: TGTGCCAGCAGTGAAATCCGGTCCTACGAGCAGTACTTC

v_call: TRBV5-1
j_call: TRBJ2-3
d_call: TRBD2
clone_size: few
cdr3_aa: CASSLGSGRITDTQYF
cdr3_nt: TGCGCCAGCAGCTTGGGGAGCGGGAGGATCACAGATACGCAGTATTTT

v_call: TRBV6-2/TRBV6-3
j_call: TRBJ1-3
d_call: TRBD1
clone_size: few
cdr3_aa: CATKKEGAGFGNTIYF
cdr3_nt: TGTGCCACCAAAAAGGAGGGGGCTGGTTTTGGAAACACCATATATTTT

v_call: TRBV27
j_call: TRBJ2-1
d_call: NA
clone_size: NA
cdr3_aa: CASSIGGVAFF
cdr3_nt: TGTGCCAGCAGTATAGGTGGGGTGGCGTTCTTC

v_call: TRBV7-9
j_call: TRBJ1-1
d_call: NA
clone_size: NA
cdr3_aa: CASSPTGTQNTEAFF
cdr3_nt: TGTGCCAGCAGCCCGACCGGGACTCAGAACACTGAAGCTTTCTTT

v_call: TRBV5-8
j_call: TRBJ2-5
d_call: NA
clone_size: few
cdr3_aa: CASSLGGDWTETQYF
cdr3_nt: TGTGCCAGCAGCTTGGGAGGGGATTGGACGGAGACCCAGTACTTC

v_call: TRBV6-6
j_call: TRBJ2-3
d_call: NA
clone_size: many
cdr3_aa: CASSYHRQRGPTDTQYF
cdr3_nt: TGTGCCAGCAGTTACCATCGACAAAGGGGCCCGACAGATACGCAGTATTTT

v_call: TRBV7-3
j_call: TRBJ1-1
d_call: NA
clone_size: NA
cdr3_aa: CASSLTSGGRTEAFF
cdr3_nt: TGTGCCAGCAGCTTAACTTCGGGGGGCCGAACTGAAGCTTTCTTT

v_call: TRBV5-1
j_call: TRBJ2-7
d_call: NA
clone_size: NA
cdr3_aa: CASSLEAAQPEQYF
cdr3_nt: TGCGCCAGCAGCTTGGAAGCGGCCCAGCCCGAGCAGTACTTC

v_call: TRBV20-1
j_call: TRBJ1-5
d_call: NA
clone_size: NA
cdr3_aa: CSARAELNQPQHF
cdr3_nt: TGCAGTGCTAGAGCCGAACTTAATCAGCCCCAGCATTTT

v_call: TRBV2
j_call: TRBJ2-4
d_call: NA
clone_size: NA
cdr3_aa: CASSGPTGGKNIQYF
cdr3_nt: TGTGCCAGCAGCGGACCGACAGGAGGGAAAAACATTCAGTACTTC

v_call: TRBV5-1
j_call: TRBJ2-3
d_call: TRBD1
clone_size: NA
cdr3_aa: CASSSGQTNTDTQYF
cdr3_nt: TGCGCCAGCAGCTCGGGACAGACAAACACAGATACGCAGTATTTT

v_call: TRBV7-3
j_call: TRBJ2-5
d_call: NA
clone_size: few
cdr3_aa: CASSPAGSKTQYF
cdr3_nt: TGTGCCAGCAGCCCCGCCGGTTCGAAGACCCAGTACTTC

v_call: TRBV28
j_call: TRBJ1-2
d_call: NA
clone_size: few
cdr3_aa: CASSAGPTNYGYTF
cdr3_nt: TGTGCCAGCAGTGCCGGGCCGACCAACTATGGCTACACCTTC

v_call: TRBV28
j_call: TRBJ1-5
d_call: NA
clone_size: NA
cdr3_aa: CASSLLGGEEHF
cdr3_nt: TGTGCCAGCAGTCTCCTAGGAGGAGAGGAGCATTTT

v_call: TRBV28
j_call: TRBJ1-5
d_call: NA
clone_size: many
cdr3_aa: CASRGPGSNQPQHF
cdr3_nt: TGTGCCAGCAGGGGCCCGGGTAGCAATCAGCCCCAGCATTTT

v_call: TRBV30
j_call: TRBJ1-1
d_call: NA
clone_size: NA
cdr3_aa: CASPGGEGMNTEAFF
cdr3_nt: TGTGCCTCCCCCGGGGGCGAGGGCATGAACACTGAAGCTTTCTTT

v_call: TRBV7-9
j_call: TRBJ1-1
d_call: NA
clone_size: many
cdr3_aa: CASSFKDTEAFF
cdr3_nt: TGTGCCAGCAGCTTTAAGGACACTGAAGCTTTCTTT

v_call: TRBV20-1
j_call: TRBJ1-2
d_call: NA
clone_size: few
cdr3_aa: CSAVTGGEGGYTF
cdr3_nt: TGCAGTGCCGTCACCGGAGGGGAGGGCGGCTACACCTTC

v_call: TRBV12-3/TRBV12-4
j_call: TRBJ2-6
d_call: NA
clone_size: NA
cdr3_aa: CASSFGYSGANVLTF
cdr3_nt: TGTGCCAGCAGTTTTGGGTACTCTGGGGCCAACGTCCTGACTTTC

v_call: TRBV2
j_call: TRBJ1-1
d_call: TRBD1
clone_size: NA
cdr3_aa: CASVRDRGVKNTEAFF
cdr3_nt: TGTGCCAGCGTCCGGGACAGGGGCGTGAAGAACACTGAAGCTTTCTTT

v_call: TRBV19
j_call: TRBJ2-2
d_call: NA
clone_size: NA
cdr3_aa: CASSVGGGELFF
cdr3_nt: TGTGCCAGTAGTGTTGGCGGCGGGGAGCTGTTTTTT

v_call: TRBV5-1
j_call: TRBJ1-2
d_call: TRBD1
clone_size: NA
cdr3_aa: CASSLAGGSWNGYTF
cdr3_nt: TGCGCCAGCAGCTTGGCAGGGGGGAGTTGGAATGGCTACACCTTC

v_call: TRBV28
j_call: TRBJ2-1
d_call: TRBD1
clone_size: NA
cdr3_aa: CASSDRAQSFYNEQFF
cdr3_nt: TGTGCCAGCAGTGACAGGGCCCAATCTTTCTACAATGAGCAGTTCTTC

v_call: TRBV2
j_call: TRBJ2-5
d_call: NA
clone_size: NA
cdr3_aa: CAGSLGQQETQYF
cdr3_nt: TGTGCCGGCAGTTTGGGGCAGCAAGAGACCCAGTACTTC

v_call: TRBV18
j_call: TRBJ2-5
d_call: NA
clone_size: NA
cdr3_aa: CASSPPVQAGETQYF
cdr3_nt: TGTGCCAGCTCACCACCGGTGCAGGCGGGGGAGACCCAGTACTTC

v_call: TRBV15
j_call: TRBJ1-2
d_call: NA
clone_size: few
cdr3_aa: CATSTLHGGYTF
cdr3_nt: TGTGCCACCAGCACTCTTCATGGGGGCTACACCTTC

v_call: TRBV19
j_call: TRBJ1-6
d_call: NA
clone_size: NA
cdr3_aa: CASSLDNNNSPLHF
cdr3_nt: TGTGCCAGTAGTTTGGACAATAATAATTCACCCCTCCACTTT

v_call: TRBV5-4
j_call: TRBJ1-1
d_call: TRBD1
clone_size: few
cdr3_aa: CASRLTGTGSTEAFF
cdr3_nt: TGTGCCAGCAGACTAACGGGGACAGGCTCCACTGAAGCTTTCTTT

v_call: TRBV11-3
j_call: TRBJ2-3
d_call: NA
clone_size: few
cdr3_aa: CASSLSGKSTDTQYF
cdr3_nt: TGTGCCAGCAGCTTAAGTGGGAAGAGCACAGATACGCAGTATTTT

v_call: TRBV7-9
j_call: TRBJ1-2
d_call: NA
clone_size: few
cdr3_aa: CASSLARQGYGYTF
cdr3_nt: TGTGCCAGCAGCTTAGCTCGCCAGGGCTATGGCTACACCTTC

v_call: TRBV6-1
j_call: TRBJ1-5
d_call: TRBD1
clone_size: NA
cdr3_aa: CASRPREGAKGQPQHF
cdr3_nt: TGTGCCAGCAGGCCTCGAGAGGGGGCGAAGGGTCAGCCCCAGCATTTT

v_call: TRBV6-1
j_call: TRBJ2-1
d_call: NA
clone_size: few
cdr3_aa: CASTNRDNHNEQFF
cdr3_nt: TGTGCCAGCACCAACCGGGACAATCACAATGAGCAGTTCTTC

v_call: TRBV5-5
j_call: TRBJ2-1
d_call: NA
clone_size: NA
cdr3_aa: CASSFISGYNEQFF
cdr3_nt: TGTGCCAGCAGCTTCATTAGTGGGTACAATGAGCAGTTCTTC

v_call: TRBV3-1
j_call: TRBJ2-5
d_call: NA
clone_size: NA
cdr3_aa: CASSQERLTVQETQYF
cdr3_nt: TGTGCCAGCAGCCAAGAACGATTGACGGTCCAAGAGACCCAGTACTTC

v_call: TRBV7-9
j_call: TRBJ1-2
d_call: NA
clone_size: NA
cdr3_aa: CASSPDRTGYTF
cdr3_nt: TGTGCCAGCAGCCCCGACCGGACGGGCTACACCTTC

v_call: TRBV6-2/TRBV6-3
j_call: TRBJ2-1
d_call: NA
clone_size: few
cdr3_aa: CASTTGFSESYNEQFF
cdr3_nt: TGTGCCAGCACCACGGGGTTTAGCGAGTCCTACAATGAGCAGTTCTTC

v_call: TRBV5-1
j_call: TRBJ1-1
d_call: TRBD1
clone_size: few
cdr3_aa: CASTDDRGMNTEAFF
cdr3_nt: TGCGCCAGCACCGACGACAGGGGCATGAACACTGAAGCTTTCTTT

v_call: TRBV5-6
j_call: TRBJ2-7
d_call: NA
clone_size: NA
cdr3_aa: CASSFFQGVYEQYF
cdr3_nt: TGTGCCAGCAGCTTCTTCCAGGGAGTATACGAGCAGTACTTC

v_call: TRBV27
j_call: TRBJ2-3
d_call: NA
clone_size: NA
cdr3_aa: CASSLEAAASSTDTQYF
cdr3_nt: TGTGCCAGCAGTTTAGAGGCAGCGGCCTCTAGCACAGATACGCAGTATTTT

v_call: TRBV19
j_call: TRBJ1-1
d_call: NA
clone_size: NA
cdr3_aa: CASSVGPVSTEAFF
cdr3_nt: TGTGCCAGTTCCGTTGGTCCGGTGAGCACTGAAGCTTTCTTT

v_call: TRBV7-9
j_call: TRBJ2-1
d_call: TRBD2
clone_size: NA
cdr3_aa: CASSLLPGTSRRPGNDEQFF
cdr3_nt: TGTGCCAGCAGCTTGCTTCCCGGGACTAGTAGGCGGCCTGGAAATGATGAGCAGTTCTTC

v_call: TRBV19
j_call: TRBJ1-5
d_call: NA
clone_size: NA
cdr3_aa: CASSTPQHF
cdr3_nt: TGTGCCAGTAGTACTCCCCAGCATTTT

v_call: TRBV5-5
j_call: TRBJ2-1
d_call: NA
clone_size: NA
cdr3_aa: CASSSGTNEQFF
cdr3_nt: TGTGCCAGCAGCTCGGGCACCAATGAGCAGTTCTTC

v_call: TRBV6-9
j_call: TRBJ1-3
d_call: NA
clone_size: NA
cdr3_aa: CASNSPGSGNTIYF
cdr3_nt: TGTGCCAGCAATTCTCCAGGGTCCGGAAACACCATATATTTT

v_call: TRBV12-3/TRBV12-4
j_call: TRBJ2-7
d_call: TRBD1
clone_size: NA
cdr3_aa: CASSLAQRQGTYEQYF
cdr3_nt: TGTGCCAGCAGTTTAGCTCAGAGACAGGGTACCTACGAGCAGTACTTC

v_call: TRBV3-1
j_call: TRBJ1-6
d_call: NA
clone_size: NA
cdr3_aa: CASSQGNLGGSPLHF
cdr3_nt: TGTGCCAGCAGCCAAGGGAACTTAGGGGGTTCACCCCTCCACTTT

v_call: TRBV7-8
j_call: TRBJ2-7
d_call: NA
clone_size: many
cdr3_aa: CASSLVSGPRYEQYF
cdr3_nt: TGTGCCAGCAGCTTAGTTTCAGGGCCCAGGTACGAGCAGTACTTC